The present entry profiles one TCR beta chain with its context. The count of this clone is one. This clone's antigen is unknown. No base qualities exist here, and no much larger clone lies one base off it. TCRbeta CDR3 regions were amplified from genomic DNA using the immunoSEQ Assay, a bias-controlled multiplex PCR. As for the authors' bioinformatics: The number of nucleated cells in each sample was estimated by amplification of reference gene primers within the assay. To quantify the absolute abundance of each unique TCRbeta CDR3 rearrangement, sequence reads were collapsed and filtered. For each sample, productive Simpson clonality was calculated by taking the square root of Simpson's diversity index across productive rearrangements. Not all clones reach the TCRdb copy of this immuneACCESS table, which keeps in-frame sequences only. Checked studies attribute under half of the gap to unresolved V genes and leave the rest unexplained. V and J calls and clone size come straight from that table; D and trimming were deduced from the DNA. The sample profile shows roughly 310,000 clones; roughly 90% of them were found once. The ten largest clonotypes hold 2% to 3% of the sample.

From V the trimming removes 5 bases and from J it removes 6 bases, while the gene matches leave 8 bases of the junction unaccounted for. CDR1 SGHTA and CDR2 FQGNSA are derived from the germline V gene. From the cysteine up to the phenylalanine, the CDR3 has a length of 15 residues. The CDR3 DNA has 45 bases and is translated from base 1. The entry originates in a study of blood T cell repertoires in COVID-19 (dated by TCRdb to about 2020). Notes on the research overall: Samples covering the acute and convalescent phases of COVID-19 were provided by collaborators in the United States, Italy and Spain. Samples came from the ongoing ImmuneRACE study (first 160 participants) plus 1,254 subjects from 6 global collaborators. Nearly every sample came with metadata listing a de-identified subject ID, COVID-19 status, age in years and sex. A freely available public database, intended as a resource for researchers studying the immune response to SARS-CoV-2, is where the repertoires were released. HLA class I and class II types, where available, came from metadata supplied by the sample provider rather than from assay-based typing. The dataset comprised deeply sampled blood TCRbeta repertoires from subjects exposed to, actively infected with, or recovered from COVID-19. The prospective study material was composed of cDNA or gDNA derived from T cells, B-cell-depleted T cells, or PBMCs.

Results the study describes overall, beyond this receptor: The quantity of clinical and demographic metadata differed by source and by participant and was supplied without curation.

Participants in the prospective study were aged roughly 18 to 100 years, lived in under 30 United States geographic areas, and enrolled through a virtual design. Cohort assignment in the prospective study relied on participant-reported clinical history from a screening survey and a study questionnaire. Recovered participants in ImmuneRACE Cohort 3 were defined by two consecutive negative NP/OP PCR tests, clearance by a healthcare professional, or resolution of symptoms. In the prospective study, mobile phlebotomists collected whole blood, serum and a nasopharyngeal or oropharyngeal swab from each participant. Prospective study participants could optionally give additional blood draws and questionnaires over an approximately two-month period. Before DNA extraction, blood samples from the prospective study were shipped at room temperature or frozen.

The V and J segments used are TRBV7-2 and TRBJ2-3, with 10 bases aligning to TRBD2. The sequencing input was PBMCs or T cells enriched from blood (not recorded which). The sequence was collected from a man in his fifties or sixties who had recovered from COVID-19. The sequenced DNA: TGTGCCAGCAGCCGTCTAGCGGGGGCCGGTGATACGCAGTATTTT. The translation is CASSRLAGAGDTQYF.